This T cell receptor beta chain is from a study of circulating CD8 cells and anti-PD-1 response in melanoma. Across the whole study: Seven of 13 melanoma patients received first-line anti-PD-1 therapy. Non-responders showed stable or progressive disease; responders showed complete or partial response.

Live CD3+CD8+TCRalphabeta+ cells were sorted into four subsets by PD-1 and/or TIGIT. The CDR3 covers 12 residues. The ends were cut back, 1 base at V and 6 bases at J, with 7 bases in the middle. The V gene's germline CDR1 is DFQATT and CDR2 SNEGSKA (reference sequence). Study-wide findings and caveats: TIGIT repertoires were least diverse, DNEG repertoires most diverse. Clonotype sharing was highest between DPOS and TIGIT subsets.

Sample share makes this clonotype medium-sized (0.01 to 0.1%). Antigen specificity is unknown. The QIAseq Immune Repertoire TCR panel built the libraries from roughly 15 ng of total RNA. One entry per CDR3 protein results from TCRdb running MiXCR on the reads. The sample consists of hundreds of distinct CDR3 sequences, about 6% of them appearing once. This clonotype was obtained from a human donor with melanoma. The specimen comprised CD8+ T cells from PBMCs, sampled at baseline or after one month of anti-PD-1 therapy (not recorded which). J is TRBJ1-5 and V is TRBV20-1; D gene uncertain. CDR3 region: CSARVGGQPQHF. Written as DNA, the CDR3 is TGCAGTGCTAGAGTGGGTGGTCAGCCCCAGCATTTT.